These T cell receptor beta chains were read from a single sample in a study of cytomegalovirus exposure and HLA in healthy donors. Only in-frame clones appear in the TCRdb table, and some are missing; sequencing was by immunoSEQ multiplex PCR. The sample shows roughly 150,000 clones, 70% of them seen only once. Specimen: PBMCs. The source of these receptors is a woman aged 25 to 45 in good health and CMV-seronegative. The conserved cysteine and the conserved F or W are not part of the CDR3 here. The order of the fields is CDR3 length, J gene, clone size, V gene, CDR3 protein. Clone size appears in some rows only: once, few, many, or a class for an expanded clone.

13 TRBJ1-5 - TRBV5-6 ASSLAGTGGQPQH
9 TRBJ2-7 - TRBV19 ASSSTFEQY
12 TRBJ1-3 - TRBV7-6 ASSLGQGGNTIY
13 TRBJ2-2 few TRBV19 ASSSVSGGTGELF
12 TRBJ2-5 once TRBV6-5 ASTPSRFRETQY
12 TRBJ2-5 - TRBV4-2 ASSHPGLARTQY
12 TRBJ2-4 - TRBV28 ASSGQDGRNIQY
16 TRBJ2-7 - TRBV5-1 ASSLEPSGRGNSYEQY
12 TRBJ2-7 - TRBV4-1 ASSPGTSNYEQY
13 TRBJ2-3 few TRBV7-3 ASSWTGASTDTQY
16 TRBJ1-6 few TRBV19 ASSPTLGDSKFNSPLH
14 TRBJ2-2 - TRBV4-2 ASSPSGGKNTGELF
9 TRBJ2-5 - TRBV30 AWSSRETQY
12 TRBJ1-2 once TRBV12-5 ASGGQTTNYGYT
11 TRBJ1-1 - TRBV29-1 SVDLGLNTEAF
13 TRBJ2-1 few TRBV7-3 ASSFSGGARNEQF
13 TRBJ2-7 - TRBV28 ASSPGGEEGYEQY
12 TRBJ1-2 - TRBV29-1 SVSRDRGYYGYT
13 TRBJ2-2 - TRBV28 ASSFGVGYTGELF
15 TRBJ1-3 - TRBV28 ASSQRGQGSTGNTIY
12 TRBJ1-1 - TRBV7-2 ASSPGGINTEAF
13 TRBJ2-2 - TRBV7-2 ASSRGRTYTGELF
14 TRBJ1-4 - TRBV11-2 ASSPLSGARGEKLF
13 TRBJ1-1 - TRBV7-9 ASSLVVGGNTEAF
14 TRBJ1-5 - TRBV19 ASSAGGLLRGQPQH
12 TRBJ2-2 - TRBV5-5 ASTLDRPTGELF
12 TRBJ2-4 - TRBV19 ASSMGQWGNIQY
12 - - TRBV10-3 ASVGFGDSDEQY
14 TRBJ2-7 once TRBV28 ASSFRALAFPYEQY
9 TRBJ1-2 - TRBV30 AFDINYGYT
14 TRBJ1-2 - TRBV4-1 ASSQDGTGGYYGYT
12 TRBJ2-1 - TRBV27 ASSPGRFRNEQF
11 TRBJ2-1 - TRBV5-4 ASSLVTSDEQF
14 TRBJ1-5 - TRBV6-5 ASSSVTGGMSQPQH
8 TRBJ2-7 - TRBV2 ASMSNEQY
13 TRBJ1-1 - TRBV7-2 ASSLSVGGQNEAF
13 TRBJ2-1 - TRBV7-3 ASSAGRSSYNEQF
14 TRBJ1-1 - TRBV5-4 ASSSYRGGLGTEAF
10 TRBJ2-1 few TRBV5-4 ASSTGQGARF
14 TRBJ1-4 few TRBV28 ASTTPTGQGNEKLF
12 TRBJ2-3 few TRBV6-5 ASSATPYSGTQY
12 TRBJ2-2 - TRBV28 AARRQGDSGELF